This T cell receptor beta chain was documented in a study of blood T cell repertoires in COVID-19 (dated by TCRdb to the early 2020s). Concerning the study at large: Samples covering the acute and convalescent phases of COVID-19 were provided by collaborators in the United States, Italy and Spain. Samples came from the ongoing ImmuneRACE study (first 160 participants) plus 1,254 subjects from 6 global collaborators. Deeply sampled blood TCRbeta repertoires from subjects exposed to, actively infected with, or recovered from COVID-19 were included in the dataset. Nearly every sample came with metadata listing a de-identified subject ID, COVID-19 status, age in years and sex. The prospective study material was composed of cDNA or gDNA derived from T cells, B-cell-depleted T cells, or PBMCs. Where available, HLA class I and class II types were obtained from metadata supplied by the sample provider rather than from assay-based typing. A freely available public database, intended as a resource for researchers studying the immune response to SARS-CoV-2, is where the repertoires were released.

Whole blood was collected in K2EDTA tubes by collaborating institutions according to the institutions' own protocols. For TCRbeta analysis, collaborators shipped samples in one of three forms: frozen whole blood, isolated PBMCs, or DNA extracted from either of those sample types. Here is what the overall study found, with its caveats: How much clinical and demographic metadata was included differed by source and by participant, and the metadata was provided uncurated.

Turning to this clone: It has no known antigen specificity. No quality values exist for individual bases; no much larger clone is one base distant.

The CDR3 runs 13 residues from the cysteine to the phenylalanine. Left in the record is the CDR3 DNA by itself, 39 bases read in frame from the first base. Trimming at the junction amounts to 0 bases on V and 5 bases on J, and the germline ends lie 8 bases apart. Taken from the germline V gene, the CDR1 and CDR2 loops are SGHRS and YFSETQ. TCRbeta CDR3 regions were amplified from genomic DNA by means of the immunoSEQ Assay, a bias-controlled multiplex PCR. In the original analysis: The number of nucleated cells in each sample was estimated by amplification of reference gene primers within the assay. To quantify the absolute abundance of each unique TCRbeta CDR3 rearrangement, sequence reads were collapsed and filtered. For each sample, productive Simpson clonality was calculated as the square root of Simpson's diversity index over productive rearrangements. TCRdb mirrors the immuneACCESS table, restricted to in-frame sequences. Some clones are absent from its copies; in checked studies, under half trace to an unresolved V gene, and the reason for the others is unknown. Clone size and V and J calls were adopted from that table, with D and trimming inferred from the DNA. Present in this sample are 200,000 or so clones, almost 85% of which were seen just once. The ten biggest clones cover 5% to 6.5% of the sample.

This sequence originates from a woman aged 70 to 79 with active or convalescent COVID-19. The receptor chain draws on TRBV5-1 and TRBJ2-5; TRBD1 might be the D gene, on 5 matching bases. The material sequenced was peripheral blood. The DNA sequence is given as TGCGCCAGCAGCTTGGCAGGGTGGGAGACCCAGTACTTC. It translates as CASSLAGWETQYF.